The following is a TCR beta chain sequence with its context. These data belong to a study of blood T cell repertoires in COVID-19. Study summary: Both acute and convalescent COVID-19 samples were obtained from the United States, Italy and Spain. PBMCs, B-cell-depleted T cells, or T cells were the source of the cDNA or gDNA that made up the material.

Per germline, CDR1 MNHEY and CDR2 SVGAGI. The CDR3 spans 14 residues. J gave up 5 bases and V 6 bases, and 6 bases lay outside the gene matches. How the authors handled the data: Amplified reference gene primers provided the basis for estimating nucleated cell counts. Clones were read by immunoSEQ multiplex PCR, and TCRdb kept only the in-frame ones, dropping some. That table furnishes V, J and clone size, whereas the DNA furnished D and trimming. The sample contains roughly 170,000 clones, roughly 79% of which appear only once. The material sequenced was peripheral blood. The receptor comes from an older woman with acute or convalescent COVID-19. The chain is built from TRBV6-5 and TRBJ1-5; 8 bases agree with TRBD1. CDR3 coding DNA: TGTGCCAGCAGCACAGGGGGATCGTATCAGCCCCAGCATTTT. Translated, it gives CASSTGGSYQPQHF.